This T cell receptor (beta chain) was observed in a study of blood T cell repertoires in COVID-19. Looking at the study overall: Italy, Spain and the United States were the sources of the convalescent and acute COVID-19 samples. The cDNA or gDNA used as material had been derived from T cells, B-cell-depleted T cells, or PBMCs.

The CDR3 totals 16 residues. J was trimmed by 3 bases and V by 2 bases; bases with no gene match: 7. From germline, CDR1 is KGHSH and CDR2 LQKENI. This table comes from immunoSEQ multiplex PCR, and its TCRdb copy is limited to in-frame clones, with some not included. In the table there are about 140,000 clones, 75% to 90% of which are singletons. The chain links TRBV18 to TRBJ2-5; TRBD1 aligns across 9 bases. The receptor comes from a woman of 80 years or more with acute or convalescent COVID-19. Material: peripheral blood. CDR3 in amino acids: CASSPNRRQGEETQYF. The CDR3 DNA follows: TGTGCCAGCTCACCAAATCGGCGACAGGGGGAAGAGACCCAGTACTTC. Based on the CDR3 plus reference TRBV18 and TRBJ2-5, the full variable domain is NAGVMQNPRHLVRRRGQEARLRCSPMKGHSHVYWYRQLPEEGLKFMVYLQKENIIDESGMPKERFSAEFPKEGPSILRIQQVVRGDSAAYFCASSPNRRQGEETQYFGPGTRLLVL.